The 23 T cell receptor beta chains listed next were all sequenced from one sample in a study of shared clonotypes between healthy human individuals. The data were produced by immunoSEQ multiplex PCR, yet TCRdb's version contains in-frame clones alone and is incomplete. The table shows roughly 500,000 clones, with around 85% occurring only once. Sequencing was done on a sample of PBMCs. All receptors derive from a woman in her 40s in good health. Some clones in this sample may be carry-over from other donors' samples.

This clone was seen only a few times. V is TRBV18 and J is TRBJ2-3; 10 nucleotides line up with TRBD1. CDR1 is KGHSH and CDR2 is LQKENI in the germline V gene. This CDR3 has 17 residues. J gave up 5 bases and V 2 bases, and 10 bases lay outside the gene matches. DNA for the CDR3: TGTGCCAGCTCACCAAACTTCGGGACAGGGGAAGGAGATACGCAGTATTTT. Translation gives CASSPNFGTGEGDTQYF.

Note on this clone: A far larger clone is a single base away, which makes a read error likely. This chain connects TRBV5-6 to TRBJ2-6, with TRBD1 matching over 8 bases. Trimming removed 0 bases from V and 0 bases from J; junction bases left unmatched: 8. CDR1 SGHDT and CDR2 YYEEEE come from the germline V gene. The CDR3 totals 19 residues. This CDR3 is CASSLADRGLVSGANVLTF. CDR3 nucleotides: TGTGCCAGCAGCTTGGCCGACAGGGGTTTGGTCTCTGGGGCCAACGTCCTGACTTTC.

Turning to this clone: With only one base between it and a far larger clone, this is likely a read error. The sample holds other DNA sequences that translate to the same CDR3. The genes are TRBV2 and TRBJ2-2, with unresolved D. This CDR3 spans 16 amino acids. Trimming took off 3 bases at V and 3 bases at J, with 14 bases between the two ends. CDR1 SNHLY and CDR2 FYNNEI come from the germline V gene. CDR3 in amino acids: CASSDRAYGDTGELFF. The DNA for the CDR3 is TGTGCCAGCAGTGATCGGGCGTATGGGGACACCGGGGAGCTGTTTTTT.

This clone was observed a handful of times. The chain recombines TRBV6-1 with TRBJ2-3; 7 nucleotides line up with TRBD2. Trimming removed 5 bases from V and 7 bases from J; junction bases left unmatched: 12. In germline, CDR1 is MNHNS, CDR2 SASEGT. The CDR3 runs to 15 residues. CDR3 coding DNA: TGTGCCAGCAGTCCCCGGGACTACCACAGTAATACGCAGTATTTT. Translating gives CASSPRDYHSNTQYF.

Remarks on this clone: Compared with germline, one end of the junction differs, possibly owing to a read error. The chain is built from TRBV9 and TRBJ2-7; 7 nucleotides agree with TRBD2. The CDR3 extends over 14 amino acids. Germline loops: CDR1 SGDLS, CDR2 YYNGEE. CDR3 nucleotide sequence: TGTGCCAGCAGCCCAACTAGCGCCTCCTACGGGCAGTACTTC. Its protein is CASSPTSASYGQYF.

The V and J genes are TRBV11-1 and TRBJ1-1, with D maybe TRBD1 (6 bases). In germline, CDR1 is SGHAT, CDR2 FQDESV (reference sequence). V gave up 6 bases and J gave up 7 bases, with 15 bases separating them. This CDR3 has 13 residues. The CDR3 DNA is TGTGCCAGCAGACGGGGAAGAGGGGGTGAAGCTTTCTTT. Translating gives CASRRGRGGEAFF.

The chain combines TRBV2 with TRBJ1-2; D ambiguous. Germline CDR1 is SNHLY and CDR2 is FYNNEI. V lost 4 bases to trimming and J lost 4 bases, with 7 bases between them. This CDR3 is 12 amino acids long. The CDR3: CASSGQLYGYTF. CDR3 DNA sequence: TGTGCCAGCAGTGGCCAGCTCTATGGCTACACCTTC.

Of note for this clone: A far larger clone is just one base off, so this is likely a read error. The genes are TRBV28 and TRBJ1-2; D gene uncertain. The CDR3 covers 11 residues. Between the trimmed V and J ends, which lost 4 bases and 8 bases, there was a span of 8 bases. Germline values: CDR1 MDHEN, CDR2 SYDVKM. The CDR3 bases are TGTGCCAGCAGTTATCTTGAGGGCTACACCTTC. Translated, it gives CASSYLEGYTF.

The CDR3 reads CAWSLSTEAFF. The CDR3 DNA reads TGTGCCTGGAGTTTAAGCACTGAAGCTTTCTTT. V usage is TRBV30 and J usage is TRBJ1-1, with D unclear. The CDR3 is 11 residues long. Germline assignment: CDR1 GTSNPN and CDR2 SVGIG (reference sequence). V lost 2 bases and J 4 bases, leaving 5 bases between the germline ends.

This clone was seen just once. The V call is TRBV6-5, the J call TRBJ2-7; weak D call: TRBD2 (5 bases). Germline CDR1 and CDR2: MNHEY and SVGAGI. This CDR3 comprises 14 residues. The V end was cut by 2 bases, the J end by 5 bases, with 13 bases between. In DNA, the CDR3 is TGTGCCAGCAGTTACGAAGGGAGTGTCCACGAGCAGTACTTC. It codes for CASSYEGSVHEQYF.

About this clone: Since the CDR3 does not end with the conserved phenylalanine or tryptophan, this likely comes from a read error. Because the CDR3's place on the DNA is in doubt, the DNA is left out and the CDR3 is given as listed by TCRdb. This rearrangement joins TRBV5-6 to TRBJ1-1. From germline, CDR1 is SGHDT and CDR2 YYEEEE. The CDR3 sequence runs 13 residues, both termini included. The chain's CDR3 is CASSLDSLLPAFI.

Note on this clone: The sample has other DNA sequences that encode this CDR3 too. This chain's CDR3 is CASSFGTSGTGELFF. The CDR3 coding sequence is TGTGCCAGCAGTTTTGGGACTAGCGGGACCGGGGAGCTGTTTTTT. V usage is TRBV28 and J usage is TRBJ2-2, with 12 bases matching TRBD2. The CDR3 runs 15 residues. V was clipped by 3 bases and J by 5 bases; unmatched bases: 1. Germline CDR1 reads MDHEN; CDR2 reads SYDVKM.

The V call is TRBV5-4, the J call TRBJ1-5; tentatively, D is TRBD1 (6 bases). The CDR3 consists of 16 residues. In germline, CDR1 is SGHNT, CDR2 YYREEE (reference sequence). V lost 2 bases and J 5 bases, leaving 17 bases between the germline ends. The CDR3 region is CASSFGGVGGDQPQHF. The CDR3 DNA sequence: TGTGCCAGCAGCTTTGGGGGAGTGGGGGGCGATCAGCCCCAGCATTTT. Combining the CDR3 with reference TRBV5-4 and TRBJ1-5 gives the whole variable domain ETGVTQSPTHLIKTRGQQVTLRCSSQSGHNTVSWYQQALGQGPQFIFQYYREEENGRGNFPPRFSGLQFPNYSSELNVNALELDDSALYLCASSFGGVGGDQPQHFGDGTRLSIL.

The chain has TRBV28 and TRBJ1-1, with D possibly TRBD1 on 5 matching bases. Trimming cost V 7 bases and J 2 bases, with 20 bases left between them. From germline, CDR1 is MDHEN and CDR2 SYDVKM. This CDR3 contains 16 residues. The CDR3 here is CASIPGSTELNTEAFF. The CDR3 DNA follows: TGTGCCAGCATTCCGGGTTCGACAGAGCTAAACACTGAAGCTTTCTTT.

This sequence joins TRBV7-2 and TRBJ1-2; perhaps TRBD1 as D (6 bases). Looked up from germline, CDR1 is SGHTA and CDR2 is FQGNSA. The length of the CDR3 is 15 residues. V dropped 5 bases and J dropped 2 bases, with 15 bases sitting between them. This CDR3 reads CASSIQGTVNYGYTF. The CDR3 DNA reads TGTGCCAGCAGCATACAGGGAACCGTAAACTATGGCTACACCTTC.

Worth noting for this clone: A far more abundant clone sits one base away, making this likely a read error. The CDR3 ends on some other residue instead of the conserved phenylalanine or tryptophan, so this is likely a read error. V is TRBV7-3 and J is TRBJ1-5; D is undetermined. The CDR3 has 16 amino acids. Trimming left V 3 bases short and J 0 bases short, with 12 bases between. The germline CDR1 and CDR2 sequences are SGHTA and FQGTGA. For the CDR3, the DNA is TGTGCCAGCAGCTTGGGCCTCCAAGCTAGCAATCAGCCCCAGCATCTT. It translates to CASSLGLQASNQPQHL.

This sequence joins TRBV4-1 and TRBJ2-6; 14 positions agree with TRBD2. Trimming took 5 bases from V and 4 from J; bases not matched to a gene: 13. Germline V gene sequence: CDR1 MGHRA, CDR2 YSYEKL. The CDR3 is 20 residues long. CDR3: CASSGEPGLAGVSGANVLTF. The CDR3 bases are TGCGCCAGCAGCGGTGAACCGGGACTAGCGGGAGTTTCGGGGGCCAACGTCCTGACTTTC.

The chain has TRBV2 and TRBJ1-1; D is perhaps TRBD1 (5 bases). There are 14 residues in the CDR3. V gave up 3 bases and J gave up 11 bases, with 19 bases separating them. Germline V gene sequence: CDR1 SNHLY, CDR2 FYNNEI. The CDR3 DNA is TGTGCCAGCAGTGAGATTCTACTGAGGGGTAGGGCTTTCTTT. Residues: CASSEILLRGRAFF.

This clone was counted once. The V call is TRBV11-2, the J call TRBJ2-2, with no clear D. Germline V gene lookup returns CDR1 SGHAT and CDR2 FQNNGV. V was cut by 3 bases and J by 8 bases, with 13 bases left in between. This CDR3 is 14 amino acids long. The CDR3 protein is CASSFMVLGGELFF. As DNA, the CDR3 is TGTGCCAGCAGCTTTATGGTTCTGGGGGGGGAGCTGTTTTTT.

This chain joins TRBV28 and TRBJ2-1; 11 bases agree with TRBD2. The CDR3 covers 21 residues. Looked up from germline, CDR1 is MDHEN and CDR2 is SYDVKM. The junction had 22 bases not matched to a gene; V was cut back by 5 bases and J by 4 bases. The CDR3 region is CASSPWRLAGPSSPMYNEQFF. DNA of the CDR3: TGTGCCAGCAGTCCCTGGAGACTAGCGGGACCGTCTTCACCTATGTACAATGAGCAGTTCTTC.

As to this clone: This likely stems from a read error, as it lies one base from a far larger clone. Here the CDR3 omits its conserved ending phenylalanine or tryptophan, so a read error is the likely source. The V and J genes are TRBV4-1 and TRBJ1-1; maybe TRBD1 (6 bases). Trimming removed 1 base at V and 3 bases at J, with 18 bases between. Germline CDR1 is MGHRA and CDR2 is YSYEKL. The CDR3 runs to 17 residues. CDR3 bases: TGCGCCAGCAGCCAAGTAGGGGCCCGGGGGCAGGACACTGAAGCTTTCTCT. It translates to CASSQVGARGQDTEAFS.

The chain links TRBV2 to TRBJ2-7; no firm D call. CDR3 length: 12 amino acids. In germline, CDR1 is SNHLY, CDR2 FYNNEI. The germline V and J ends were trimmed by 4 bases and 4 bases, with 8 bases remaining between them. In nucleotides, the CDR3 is TGTGCCAGCAGTGTGGTAGCATACGAGCAGTACTTC. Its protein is CASSVVAYEQYF.

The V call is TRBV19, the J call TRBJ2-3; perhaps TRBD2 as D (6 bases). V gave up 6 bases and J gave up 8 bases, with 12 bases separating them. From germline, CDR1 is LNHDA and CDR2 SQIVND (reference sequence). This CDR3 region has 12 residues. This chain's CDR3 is CASSPGLATQYF. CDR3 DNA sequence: TGTGCCAGTAGCCCGGGACTGGCTACGCAGTATTTT.